The clone carrying this TCR beta chain occurred once. Its cognate antigen is unknown. The CDR3 loop spans 13 amino acids. The germline V and J ends were trimmed by 1 base and 7 bases, with 11 bases remaining between them. Germline V CDR1 and CDR2: SGHTA, FQGNSA. These data come from a study of regulatory T cells in long-lasting Graves disease. Arm-PCR of CDR3 regions and iRepertoire HTBI primers were used to build TCR beta libraries. TCRdb re-called the multiplex PCR reads with MiXCR, one entry per CDR3 protein. The sample lists roughly 490,000 distinct CDR3 sequences, 20% to 25% seen once, with around 13% in the top ten. Notes on the study in general: Repertoires from persistent disease leaned toward TRBV28, TRBJ1-2 and TRBJ2-5.

Noted time point: persistent/refractory GD, antithyroid drugs over 5 years with positive TRAb. PBMC RNA was the source of the TCR library. The sequencing used peripheral blood mononuclear cells (PBMCs), collected when the disease was refractory, from a patient treated with antithyroid drugs. The chain is built from TRBV7-2 and TRBJ2-7; D not resolved. This clonotype was obtained from a female donor with Graves disease. The CDR3 DNA reads TGTGCCAGCAGCTTAGGCGAGGTGGGGGAGCAGTACTTC. Encoded protein: CASSLGEVGEQYF.